Listed here are 9 T cell receptor beta chains from one sample, sequenced in a study of T cells and copy number aberrations in small-cell lung cancer. Clones were read by immunoSEQ multiplex PCR, and TCRdb kept only the in-frame ones, dropping some. The repertoire includes over 500 clones, over 65% of them detected once, and around 7.8% sits in the top ten. Sequencing was carried out using tumor tissue. These receptors came from a man in his sixties with small cell lung cancer.

V and J are TRBV27 and TRBJ2-3; D is unclear. The germline V gene has CDR1 MNHEY and CDR2 SMNVEV (reference sequence). This CDR3 has 14 residues. The V gene lost 2 bases and the J gene lost 0 bases, with 6 bases spanning the gap. CDR3 loop: CASSLRVSTDTQYF. CDR3 in DNA: TGTGCCAGCAGTTTAAGGGTTAGCACAGATACGCAGTATTTT.

This chain joins TRBV11-2 and TRBJ2-3; 7 bases map to TRBD1. J gave up 6 bases and V 4 bases, and 7 bases lay outside the gene matches. The CDR3 has 14 residues. Germline CDR1 reads SGHAT; CDR2 reads FQNNGV. The CDR3: CASSSSRGTDTQYF. The CDR3 nucleotides read TGTGCCAGCAGCTCCTCCAGGGGGACCGATACGCAGTATTTT.

The chain employs TRBV27 and TRBJ2-2; the match to TRBD1 covers 9 bases. The CDR3 runs 15 residues. V lost 5 bases to trimming and J lost 4 bases; unmatched junction nucleotides: 5. Germline values: CDR1 MNHEY, CDR2 SMNVEV (reference sequence). The CDR3 reads CASSPRDRVTGELFF. CDR3 DNA sequence: TGTGCCAGCAGTCCGCGGGACAGGGTCACCGGGGAGCTGTTTTTT.

V is TRBV28 and J is TRBJ1-1, with D hard to call. Trimming took off 3 bases at V and 4 bases at J, with 9 bases between the two ends. CDR3 size: 13 residues. Germline CDR1 reads MDHEN; CDR2 reads SYDVKM. The CDR3 sequence is CASSLKRGTEAFF. DNA of the CDR3: TGTGCCAGCAGTTTGAAGCGGGGCACTGAAGCTTTCTTT.

This clone was observed once. At one boundary the junction diverges from the germline segment, which might be a read error. This chain connects TRBV2 to TRBJ1-5; D may be TRBD1 (5 bases). Germline V gene sequence: CDR1 SNHLY, CDR2 FYNNEI. This CDR3 spans 17 amino acids. CDR3 DNA: TGTGCCAGCAGTGACAGTGGGGGGATGGTATCAAATCAGCCCCAGCAGTTT. As protein: CASSDSGGMVSNQPQQF.

The rearrangement uses TRBV5-4 and TRBJ2-1; possibly TRBD1 for D (5 bases). V lost 3 bases, J lost 0 bases, and 19 bases lay in between. Germline V gene lookup returns CDR1 SGHNT and CDR2 YYREEE (reference sequence). The CDR3 contains 18 residues. CDR3 in DNA: TGTGCCAGCAGCTCCCCCGAGGACAACCCTTTCTCCTACAATGAGCAGTTCTTC. Amino acids: CASSSPEDNPFSYNEQFF.

The CDR3 here is CASSPQGGRETQYF. CDR3 in DNA: TGTGCCAGCAGTCCTCAGGGGGGCCGAGAGACCCAGTACTTC. The J gene is TRBJ2-5, the V gene TRBV27, with D maybe TRBD1 (7 bases). This CDR3 is built from 14 residues. The germline V gene has CDR1 MNHEY and CDR2 SMNVEV (reference sequence). The germline V and J ends were trimmed by 5 bases and 4 bases, with 14 bases remaining between them.

The chain carries TRBV10-3 and TRBJ2-7; 8 bases are shared with TRBD2. The CDR3 runs 20 residues. CDR1 and CDR2 (germline): ENHRY, SYGVKD. V dropped 2 bases and J dropped 1; count of bases not matched to a gene: 19. The CDR3: CAISEQWTSKGYSRSYEQYF. Here the CDR3 DNA reads TGTGCCATCAGTGAGCAATGGACTAGCAAGGGGTACAGCCGGTCCTACGAGCAGTACTTC.

This sequence joins TRBV6-5 and TRBJ1-5; 7 nucleotides align to TRBD1. The CDR3 extends over 15 amino acids. Germline V lookup: CDR1 MNHEY, CDR2 SVGAGI. Trimming removed 2 bases from V and 0 bases from J; junction bases left unmatched: 1. This CDR3 reads CASSYRQGSNQPQHF. In nucleotides, the CDR3 is TGTGCCAGCAGTTACAGACAGGGTAGCAATCAGCCCCAGCATTTT.